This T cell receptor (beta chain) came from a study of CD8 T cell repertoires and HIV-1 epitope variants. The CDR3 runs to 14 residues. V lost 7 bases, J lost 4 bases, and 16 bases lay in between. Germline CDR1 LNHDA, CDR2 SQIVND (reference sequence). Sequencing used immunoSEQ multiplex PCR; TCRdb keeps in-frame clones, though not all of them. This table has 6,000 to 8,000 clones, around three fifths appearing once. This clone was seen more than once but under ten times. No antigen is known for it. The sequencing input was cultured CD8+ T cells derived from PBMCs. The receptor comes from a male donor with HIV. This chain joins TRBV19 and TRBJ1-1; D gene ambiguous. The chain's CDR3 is CASTESGVGTEAFF. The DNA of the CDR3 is TGTGCCAGTACCGAATCCGGCGTCGGCACTGAAGCTTTCTTT.